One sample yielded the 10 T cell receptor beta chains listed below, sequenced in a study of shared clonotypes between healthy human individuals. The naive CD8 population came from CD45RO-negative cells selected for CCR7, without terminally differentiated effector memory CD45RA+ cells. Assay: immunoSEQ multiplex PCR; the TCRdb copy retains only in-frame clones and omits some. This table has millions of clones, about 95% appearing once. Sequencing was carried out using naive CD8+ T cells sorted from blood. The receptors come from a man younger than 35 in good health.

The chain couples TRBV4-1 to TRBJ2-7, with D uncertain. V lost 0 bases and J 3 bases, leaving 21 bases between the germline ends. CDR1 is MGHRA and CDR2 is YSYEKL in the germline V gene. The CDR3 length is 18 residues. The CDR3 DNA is TGCGCCAGCAGCCAAGATATGGGCCTGGATGGTCTAATCTACGAGCAGTACTTC. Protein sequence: CASSQDMGLDGLIYEQYF.

The CDR3 sequence is CASRNRLTEAFF. Written as DNA, the CDR3 is TGTGCCAGCAGGAATCGACTGACTGAAGCTTTCTTT. This chain links TRBV2 with TRBJ1-1; D gene uncertain. Trimming shortened V by 6 bases and J by 5 bases, and 10 bases separated the two germline ends. The CDR3 is 12 amino acids. Germline CDR1 is SNHLY and CDR2 is FYNNEI.

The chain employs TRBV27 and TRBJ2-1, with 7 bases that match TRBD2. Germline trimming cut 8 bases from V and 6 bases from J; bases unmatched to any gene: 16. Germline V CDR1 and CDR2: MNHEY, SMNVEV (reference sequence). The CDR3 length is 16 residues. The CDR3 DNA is TGTGCCAGCGTTCCATCTCGGGGGGAAACCGGCAATGAGCAGTTCTTC. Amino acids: CASVPSRGETGNEQFF.

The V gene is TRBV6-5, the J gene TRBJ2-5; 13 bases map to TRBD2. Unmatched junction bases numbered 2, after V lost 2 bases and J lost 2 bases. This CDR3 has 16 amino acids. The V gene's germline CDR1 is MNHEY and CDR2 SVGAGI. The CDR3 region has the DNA TGTGCCAGCAGTTACGGGGGACTAGCGGGACAAGAGACCCAGTACTTC. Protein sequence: CASSYGGLAGQETQYF.

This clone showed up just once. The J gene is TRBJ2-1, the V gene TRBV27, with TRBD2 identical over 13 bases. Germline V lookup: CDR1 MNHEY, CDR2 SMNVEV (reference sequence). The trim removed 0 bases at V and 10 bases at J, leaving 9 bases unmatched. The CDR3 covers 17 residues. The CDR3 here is CASSLSSLGLAGEEQFF. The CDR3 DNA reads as TGTGCCAGCAGTTTATCAAGCCTCGGACTAGCGGGAGAGGAGCAGTTCTTC.

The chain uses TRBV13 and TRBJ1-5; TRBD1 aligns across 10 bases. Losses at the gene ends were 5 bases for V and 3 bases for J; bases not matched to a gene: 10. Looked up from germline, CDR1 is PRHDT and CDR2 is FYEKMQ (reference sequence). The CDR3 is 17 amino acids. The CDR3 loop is CASSQSRDRGPNQPQHF. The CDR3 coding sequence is TGTGCCAGCAGCCAGAGCCGGGACAGGGGACCCAATCAGCCCCAGCATTTT.

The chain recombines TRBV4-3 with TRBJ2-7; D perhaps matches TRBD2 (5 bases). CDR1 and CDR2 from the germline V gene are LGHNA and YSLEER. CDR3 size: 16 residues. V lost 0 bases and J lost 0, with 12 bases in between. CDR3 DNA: TGCGCCAGCAGCCAAGAGAGTCTTGGGAGCTCCTACGAGCAGTACTTC. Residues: CASSQESLGSSYEQYF.

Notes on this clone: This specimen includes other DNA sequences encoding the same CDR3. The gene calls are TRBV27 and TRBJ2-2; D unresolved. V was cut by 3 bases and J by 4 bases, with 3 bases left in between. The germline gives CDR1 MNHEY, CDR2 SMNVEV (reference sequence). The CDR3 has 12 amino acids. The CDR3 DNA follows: TGTGCCAGCAGTTTTCTCACCGGGGAGCTGTTTTTT. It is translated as CASSFLTGELFF.

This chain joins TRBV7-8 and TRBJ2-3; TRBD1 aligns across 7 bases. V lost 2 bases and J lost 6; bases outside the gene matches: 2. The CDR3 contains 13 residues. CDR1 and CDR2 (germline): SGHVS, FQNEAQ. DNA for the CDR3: TGTGCCAGCAGCTTATTGACAGGGGATACGCAGTATTTT. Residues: CASSLLTGDTQYF.

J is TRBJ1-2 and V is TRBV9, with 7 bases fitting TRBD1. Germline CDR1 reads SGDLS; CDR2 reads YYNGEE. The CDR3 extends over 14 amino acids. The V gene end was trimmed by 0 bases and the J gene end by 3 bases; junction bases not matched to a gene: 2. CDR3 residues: CASSVATGDYGYTF. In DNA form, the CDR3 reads TGTGCCAGCAGCGTAGCAACAGGGGACTATGGCTACACCTTC.